Listed below are T cell receptor beta chains from one sample, sequenced in a study of T cells after yellow fever vaccination. MiXCR, applied by TCRdb to the 5' RACE reads, yields one record per CDR3 protein. In the table there are 400,000 or so distinct CDR3 sequences, approximately 18% of which are singletons. The source was PBMCs, collected before the yellow fever booster vaccination. Every receptor here comes from a man aged 18 to 35 who received the YFV17D yellow fever vaccine. Both conserved end residues are part of each CDR3. A D gene is named only where the DNA matches it firmly. The size field is filled for only some rows; it gives once, few, many or a size class.

V	size	D	J	DNA	CDR3
TRBV2	few	.	TRBJ2-3	TGTGCCAGCAAGGCGGTGCAGGGTACAGATACGCAGTATTTT	CASKAVQGTDTQYF
TRBV24-1	.	TRBD1	TRBJ2-3	TGTGCCACCAGTCCCACAGGGACAGGAAGCACAGATACGCAGTATTTT	CATSPTGTGSTDTQYF
TRBV7-2	.	.	TRBJ2-1	TGTGCCAGCAGCCCACGCGGCTTCCGCAATGAGCAGTTCTTC	CASSPRGFRNEQFF
TRBV18	many	.	TRBJ2-5	TGTGCCAGCTCCCCGCCTCCAGGGTACCAAGAGACCCAGTACTTC	CASSPPPGYQETQYF
TRBV5-1	few	.	TRBJ2-3	TGCGCCAGCAGCTTGGAGGCATCCGTTAGCACAGATACGCAGTATTTT	CASSLEASVSTDTQYF
TRBV7-8	few	.	TRBJ1-1	TGTGCCAGCAGCTTAGATTGGGGTGGTGGCAGGGAAGCTTTCTTT	CASSLDWGGGREAFF
TRBV6-1	.	.	TRBJ2-4	TGTGCCATCGTCGGTGGGCTAGCCAAAAACATTCAGTACTTC	CAIVGGLAKNIQYF
TRBV5-1	few	.	TRBJ1-2	TGCGCCAGCAAAGACGACGAGGCTGGCTACACCTTC	CASKDDEAGYTF
TRBV5-1	few	.	TRBJ2-3	TGCGCCAGCAGCTTGGGCACAGGGCCTATAACCTATAGCACAGATACGCAGTATTTT	CASSLGTGPITYSTDTQYF
TRBV5-6	.	TRBD1	TRBJ2-6	TGTGCCAGCAGCTTAGTCCCGGGACAGGGGCCGGAATCCTCTGGGGCCAACGTCCTGACTTTC	CASSLVPGQGPESSGANVLTF
TRBV5-1	.	TRBD2	TRBJ2-5	TGCGCCAGCAGCTCCGGACTAGATAAGACCCAGTACTTC	CASSSGLDKTQYF
TRBV7-3	few	TRBD2	TRBJ2-5	TGTGCCAGCAGCGAGAGCGGGGGAGGGGAGACCCAGTACTTC	CASSESGGGETQYF
TRBV6-1	.	TRBD2	TRBJ2-1	TGTGCCAGCAGTGACCCGGGACGCGGGGGCTCCTACAATGAGCAGTTCTTC	CASSDPGRGGSYNEQFF
TRBV7-2	.	TRBD2	TRBJ2-5	TGTGCCAGCAGCTTAGTACGGCTAGCGGGGGAAGAGACCCAGTACTTC	CASSLVRLAGEETQYF
TRBV6-5	many	.	TRBJ1-2	TGTGCCAGCAGTTACCCTGGATACTATGGCTACACCTTC	CASSYPGYYGYTF
TRBV4-1	few	.	TRBJ1-1	TGCGCCAGCAGCCGGTACACGGACGGGAACACTGAAGCTTTCTTT	CASSRYTDGNTEAFF
TRBV12-3/TRBV12-4	once	TRBD2	TRBJ2-1	TGTGCCAGCAGTTTAGAATCAAGCGGGGGGGCGCCCTACAATGAGCAGTTCTTC	CASSLESSGGAPYNEQFF
TRBV7-9	few	.	TRBJ2-5	TGTGCCAGCACCCAGGTAGCAGCAAGAGAGACCCAGTACTTC	CASTQVAARETQYF
TRBV20-1	few	.	TRBJ2-5	TGCAGTGCTAGAGATCGGGCGGGGGCGAGGGAGACCCAGTACTTC	CSARDRAGARETQYF
TRBV19	many	.	TRBJ1-5	TGTGCCAGTACCATGGCGGGGGTCCGGCCCCAGCATTTT	CASTMAGVRPQHF
TRBV10-2	.	.	TRBJ2-1	TGCGCCAGCAGTGTAGACACCGCGCAGCAGTTCTTC	CASSVDTAQQFF
TRBV6-5	few	.	TRBJ1-5	TGTGCCAGCACCCCTGGGCGATTCGGGCCCCAGCATTTT	CASTPGRFGPQHF
TRBV5-5	few	.	TRBJ1-1	TGTGCCAGCAGCCGCGGGGCCAGGGACGTGGCTTTCTTT	CASSRGARDVAFF
TRBV5-5	many	.	TRBJ2-1	TGTGCCAGCAGCCCCAGGGTCTACAATGAGCAGTTCTTC	CASSPRVYNEQFF
TRBV6-2/TRBV6-3	few	.	TRBJ1-2	TGTGCCAGCAGTTCCTTTCTGGACGGTTATGGCTACACCTTC	CASSSFLDGYGYTF
TRBV9	.	TRBD2	TRBJ2-1	TGTGCCAGCAGCGAGGGGGCTAGCGGGGTGAATGAGCAGTTCTTC	CASSEGASGVNEQFF
TRBV5-5	few	.	TRBJ2-3	TGTGCCAGCAGCTTGGTCGCGGGCCCAGATACGCAGTATTTT	CASSLVAGPDTQYF
TRBV20-1	.	TRBD1	TRBJ2-1	TGCAGTGCTAGAGGTCCGGATCGTAAGACAGGGCGGGATGAGCAGTTCTTC	CSARGPDRKTGRDEQFF
TRBV20-1	few	TRBD1	TRBJ2-1	TGCAGTGCTAGATCGGGGACAGGCAATGAGCAGTTCTTC	CSARSGTGNEQFF
TRBV9	.	TRBD2	TRBJ2-1	TGTGCCAGCAGCCGCAGGGGGGAGCGGGGGGTCAATGAGCAGTTCTTC	CASSRRGERGVNEQFF
TRBV27	few	.	TRBJ2-7	TGTGCCAGCAGCTCAGGGCTTGCGGGCGGCCACCTCTACGAGCAGTACTTC	CASSSGLAGGHLYEQYF
TRBV18	.	.	TRBJ2-1	TGTGCCAGCTCACGGGAAAACAATGAGCAGTTCTTC	CASSRENNEQFF
TRBV6-7	.	TRBD2	TRBJ2-1	TGTGCCAGCAGTTACTCAGGGGCTAGCGGGGGGGCCCATGAGCAGTTCTTC	CASSYSGASGGAHEQFF
TRBV7-2	.	.	TRBJ2-3	TGTGCCAGCAGCTTAGATTACTGGAGGCTAAGCGCTGGGCAGTATTTT	CASSLDYWRLSAGQYF
TRBV7-8	.	.	TRBJ1-5	TGTGCCAGCAGCTTAAGACGGATTAGCAATCAGCCCCAGCATTTT	CASSLRRISNQPQHF
TRBV7-6	many	.	TRBJ2-5	TGTGCCAGCAGCTCCCCCCGGGAGACCCAGTACTTC	CASSSPRETQYF
TRBV24-1	.	.	TRBJ2-5	TGTGCCACCAGTGATGCAGGGAGTAGTGGAGAGACCCAGTACTTC	CATSDAGSSGETQYF
TRBV20-1	few	.	TRBJ2-1	TGCAGTGCTAGAACCCCCTCCGGGGGGCGTTACAATGAGCAGTTCTTC	CSARTPSGGRYNEQFF
TRBV24-1	few	.	TRBJ1-1	TGTGCCACCAGTGGCAGGTCGACTGAAGCTTTCTTT	CATSGRSTEAFF
TRBV6-6	.	.	TRBJ2-3	TGTGCCAGCAGATGGGGATTGGGGGGCGGGGCTACAGATACGCAGTATTTT	CASRWGLGGGATDTQYF
TRBV12-3/TRBV12-4	few	TRBD1	TRBJ2-4	TGTGCCAGCAGTTTAGGGACAGGGGGCGAGAAGTACTTC	CASSLGTGGEKYF
TRBV7-9	.	.	TRBJ2-7	TGTGCCAGCATCTCGGACCGAGATAACGCCTACGAGCAGTACTTC	CASISDRDNAYEQYF
TRBV7-2	.	.	TRBJ2-5	TGTGCCAGCAGCTTAGGACAGAGGGTGGAGACCCAGTACTTC	CASSLGQRVETQYF
TRBV5-1	few	TRBD1	TRBJ2-3	TGCGCCAGCAGACGACAGGGAGATACGCAGTATTTT	CASRRQGDTQYF
TRBV4-1	many	TRBD1	TRBJ1-6	TGCGCCAGCAGCCAGCAACAGGGGACGGTCCTCCACTTT	CASSQQQGTVLHF
TRBV5-1	.	TRBD2	TRBJ2-3	TGCGCCAGCAGCTTTGGGGGGGTCGTCGATACGCAGTATTTT	CASSFGGVVDTQYF
TRBV7-2	.	.	TRBJ1-1	TGTGCCAGCAGCGCCAGGGCCTGGAACACTGAAGCTTTCTTT	CASSARAWNTEAFF
TRBV6-2/TRBV6-3	few	.	TRBJ2-2	TGTGCCAGCAGTTACGACTTCACCACCGGGGAGCTGTTTTTT	CASSYDFTTGELFF
TRBV5-6	.	.	TRBJ1-1	TGTGCCAGCAGCTCCCTTCTGAACACTGAAGCTTTCTTT	CASSSLLNTEAFF
TRBV13	.	.	TRBJ2-1	TGTGCCAGCAGCTTAGGGGAGGGGGATGAGCAGTTCTTC	CASSLGEGDEQFF
TRBV6-6	.	TRBD2	TRBJ2-5	TGTGCCAGCAATCGGGGAGGGGAGACCCAGTACTTC	CASNRGGETQYF
TRBV18	few	.	TRBJ1-2	TGTGCCAGCTCACCAGGCCTCGCAGTCTATGGCTACACCTTC	CASSPGLAVYGYTF
TRBV4-1	few	.	TRBJ2-5	TGCGCCAGCAGCCAAAGGACAAGGGGGAAGGAGACCCAGTACTTC	CASSQRTRGKETQYF
TRBV14	.	.	TRBJ1-1	TGTGCCAGCAGCCAAGGACTTACGAACACTGAAGCTTTCTTT	CASSQGLTNTEAFF
TRBV11-2	few	TRBD2	TRBJ2-1	TGTGCCAGCAGTCGGAGCGGGGGAGTCGACAATGAGCAGTTCTTC	CASSRSGGVDNEQFF
TRBV6-5	few	TRBD2	TRBJ2-1	TGTGCCACCAAAGGGAGCGGGGGGGCCTACAATGAGCAGTTCTTC	CATKGSGGAYNEQFF
TRBV5-1	.	.	TRBJ1-3	TGCGCCAGCAGCTTGACCTGGGGATTATCGAACACCATATATTTT	CASSLTWGLSNTIYF
TRBV4-3	few	TRBD2	TRBJ2-3	TGCGCCAGCAGCCAAGGCGGAATACTAGCGGGGGGCGGCACAGATACGCAGTATTTT	CASSQGGILAGGGTDTQYF
TRBV9	.	TRBD2	TRBJ2-2	TGTGCCAGCAGCCCTCGGCTAGCGGGGGTGACCGGGGAGCTGTTTTTT	CASSPRLAGVTGELFF
TRBV7-8	few	.	TRBJ2-7	TGTGCCAGCAGCCCACGGCTCGCGGCGGAGGCCTACGAGCAGTACTTC	CASSPRLAAEAYEQYF